Described below is a single T cell receptor beta chain sequence and its context. The length of the CDR3 is 13 residues. V dropped 5 bases and J dropped 1 base, with 8 bases sitting between them. Per the germline V gene, CDR1 is SGHTA and CDR2 is FQGTGA. Original handling: Estimates of nucleated cell counts were drawn from the amplification of reference gene primers. The data were produced by immunoSEQ multiplex PCR, yet TCRdb's version contains in-frame clones alone and is incomplete. V, J and clone size are those of that table, while D and trimming were read from the DNA. The sample carries 200,000 or so clones, roughly 76% recorded once. The sample is drawn from a study of blood T cell repertoires in COVID-19. Overall study context: PBMCs, B-cell-depleted T cells, or T cells provided the cDNA or gDNA that made up the material.

Sequences were obtained from peripheral blood. This rearrangement joins TRBV7-3 to TRBJ1-1; D unclear. The TCR sequence derives from a woman older than 75 with COVID-19, enrolled during active disease. The CDR3 DNA sequence: TGTGCCAGCAGCGCCTCAGAGAACACTGAAGCTTTCTTT. Protein: CASSASENTEAFF.